The clone carrying this TCR beta chain has ten or more counts. This record belongs to a study of T cells in Graves' hyperthyroidism and ophthalmopathy. Germline trimming cut 10 bases from V and 0 bases from J; bases unmatched to any gene: 10. The CDR3 extends over 15 amino acids. Per germline, CDR1 SNHLY and CDR2 FYNNEI. The CDR3 regions of TCR beta were amplified from RNA transcripts. The HTBI set primed first-round TCR CDR3 RT-PCR. MiXCR, run by TCRdb on the multiplex PCR reads, gives a single entry per CDR3 protein. The profile shows 400,000 to 550,000 distinct CDR3 sequences, approximately 15% of them singletons.

The gene calls are TRBV2 and TRBJ2-7; 9 bases line up with TRBD2. Sequencing was carried out using blood. The source is a woman aged 18-29 years with Graves' hyperthyroidism. CDR3 nucleotide sequence: TGTGCCACAAATCCCACTAGCGGGTACTCCTACGAGCAGTACTTC. Encoded protein: CATNPTSGYSYEQYF.